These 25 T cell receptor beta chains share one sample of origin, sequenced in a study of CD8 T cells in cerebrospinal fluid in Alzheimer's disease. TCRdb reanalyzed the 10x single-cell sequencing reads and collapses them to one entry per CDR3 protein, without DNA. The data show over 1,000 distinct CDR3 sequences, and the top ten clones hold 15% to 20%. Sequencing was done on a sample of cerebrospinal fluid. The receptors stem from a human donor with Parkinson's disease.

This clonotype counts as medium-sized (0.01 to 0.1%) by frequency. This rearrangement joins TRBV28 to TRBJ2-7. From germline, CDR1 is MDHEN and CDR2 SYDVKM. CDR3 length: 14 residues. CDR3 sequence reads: CASIRSASSYEQYF. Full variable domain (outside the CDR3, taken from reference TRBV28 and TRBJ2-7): DVKVTQSSRYLVKRTGEKVFLECVQDMDHENMFWYRQDPGLGLRLIYFSYDVKMKEKGDIPEGYSVSREKKERFSLILESASTNQTSMYLCASIRSASSYEQYFGPGTRLTVT.

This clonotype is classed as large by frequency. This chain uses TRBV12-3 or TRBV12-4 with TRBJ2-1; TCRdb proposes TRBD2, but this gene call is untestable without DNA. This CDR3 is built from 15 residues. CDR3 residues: CASSSERGTYNEQFF.

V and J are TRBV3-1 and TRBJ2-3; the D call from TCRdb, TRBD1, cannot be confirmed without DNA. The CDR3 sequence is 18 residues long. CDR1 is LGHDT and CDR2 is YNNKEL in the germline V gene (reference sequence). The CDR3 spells CASSQEGYGTGLGDTQYF.

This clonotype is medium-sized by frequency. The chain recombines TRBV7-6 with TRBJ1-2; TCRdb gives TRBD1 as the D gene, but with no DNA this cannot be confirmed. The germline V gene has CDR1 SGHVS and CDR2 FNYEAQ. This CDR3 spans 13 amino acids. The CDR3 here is CASSSQGDYGYTF.

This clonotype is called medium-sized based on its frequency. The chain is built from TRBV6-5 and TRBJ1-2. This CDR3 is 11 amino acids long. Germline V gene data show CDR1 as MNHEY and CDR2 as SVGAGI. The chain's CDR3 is CASSNQYGYTF.

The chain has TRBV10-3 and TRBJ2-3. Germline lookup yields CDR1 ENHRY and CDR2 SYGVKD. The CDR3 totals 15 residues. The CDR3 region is CAISDGPRGTDTQYF.

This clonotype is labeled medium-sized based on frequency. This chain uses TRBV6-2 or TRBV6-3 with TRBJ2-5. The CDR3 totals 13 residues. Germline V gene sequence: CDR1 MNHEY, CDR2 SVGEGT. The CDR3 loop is CASSSANQETQYF.

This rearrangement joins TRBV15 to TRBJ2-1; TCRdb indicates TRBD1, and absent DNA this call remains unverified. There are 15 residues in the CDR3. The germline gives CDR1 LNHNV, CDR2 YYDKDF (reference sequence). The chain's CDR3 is CATSRDISGRGEQFF.

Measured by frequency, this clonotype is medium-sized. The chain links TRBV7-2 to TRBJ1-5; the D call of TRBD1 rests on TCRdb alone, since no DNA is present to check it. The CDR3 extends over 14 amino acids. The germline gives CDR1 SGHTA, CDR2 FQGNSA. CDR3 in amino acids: CASSLGQGNQPQHF. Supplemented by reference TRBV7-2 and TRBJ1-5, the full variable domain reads GAGVSQSPSNKVTEKGKDVELRCDPISGHTALYWYRQSLGQGLEFLIYFQGNSAPDKSGLPSDRFSAERTGGSVSTLTIQRTQQEDSAVYLCASSLGQGNQPQHFGDGTRLSIL.

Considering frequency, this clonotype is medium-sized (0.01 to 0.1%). CDR3 protein: CASSSWTGEDGYTF. The V and J genes are TRBV6-5 and TRBJ1-2; the D call from TCRdb, TRBD1, cannot be confirmed without DNA. The CDR3 runs 14 residues. CDR1 is MNHEY, CDR2 SVGAGI, per germline.

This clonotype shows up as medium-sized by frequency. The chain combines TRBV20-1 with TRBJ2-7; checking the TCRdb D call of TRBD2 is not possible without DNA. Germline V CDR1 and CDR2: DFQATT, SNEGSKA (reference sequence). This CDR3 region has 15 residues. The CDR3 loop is CSARDPPSGSYEQYF.

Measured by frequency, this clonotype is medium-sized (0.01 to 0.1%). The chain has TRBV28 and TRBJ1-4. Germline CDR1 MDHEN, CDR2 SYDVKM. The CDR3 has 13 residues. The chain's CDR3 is CASSPATWEKLFF.

The CDR3 sequence is CSAGGQGYTEAFF. The chain employs TRBV29-1 and TRBJ1-1; TCRdb lists TRBD1, though no DNA is available to test this call. Germline loops: CDR1 SQVTM, CDR2 ANQGSEA. The CDR3 covers 13 residues.

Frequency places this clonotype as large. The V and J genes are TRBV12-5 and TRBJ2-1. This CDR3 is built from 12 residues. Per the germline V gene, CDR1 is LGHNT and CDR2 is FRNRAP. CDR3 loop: CASGLPDNEQFF.

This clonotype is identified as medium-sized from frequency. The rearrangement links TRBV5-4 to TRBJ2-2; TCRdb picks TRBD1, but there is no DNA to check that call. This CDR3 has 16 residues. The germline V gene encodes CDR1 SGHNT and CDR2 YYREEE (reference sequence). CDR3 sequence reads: CASSSDRTGWPGELFF.

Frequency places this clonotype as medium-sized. CDR3 region: CASSIEGRWSEQFF. V and J are TRBV6-1 and TRBJ2-1; TCRdb picks TRBD2, but there is no DNA to check that call. Germline V CDR1 and CDR2: MNHNS, SASEGT. This CDR3 region has 14 residues.

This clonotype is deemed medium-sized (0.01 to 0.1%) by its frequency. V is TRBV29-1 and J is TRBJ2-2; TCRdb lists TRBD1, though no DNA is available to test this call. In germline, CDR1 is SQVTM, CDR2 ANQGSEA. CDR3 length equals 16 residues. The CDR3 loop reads CSVGQPQGAWAGELFF.

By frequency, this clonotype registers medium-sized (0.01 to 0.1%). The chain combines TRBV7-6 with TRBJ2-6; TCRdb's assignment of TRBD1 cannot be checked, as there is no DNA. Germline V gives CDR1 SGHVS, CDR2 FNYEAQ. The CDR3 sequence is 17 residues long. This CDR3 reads CASSPGDVNSGANVLTF.

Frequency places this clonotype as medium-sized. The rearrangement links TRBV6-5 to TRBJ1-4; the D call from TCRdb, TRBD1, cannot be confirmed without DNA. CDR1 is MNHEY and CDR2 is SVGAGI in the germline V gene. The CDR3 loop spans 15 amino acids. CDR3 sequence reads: CASSYTTGAEEKLFF.

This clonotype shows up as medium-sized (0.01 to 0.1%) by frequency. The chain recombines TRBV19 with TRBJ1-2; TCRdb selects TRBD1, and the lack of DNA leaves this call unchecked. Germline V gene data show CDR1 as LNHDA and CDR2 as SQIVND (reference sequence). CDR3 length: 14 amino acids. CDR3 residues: CASNRGERRYGYTF. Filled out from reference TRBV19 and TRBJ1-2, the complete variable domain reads DGGITQSPKYLFRKEGQNVTLSCEQNLNHDAMYWYRQDPGQGLRLIYYSQIVNDFQKGDIAEGYSVSREKKESFPLTVTSAQKNPTAFYLCASNRGERRYGYTFGSGTRLTVV.

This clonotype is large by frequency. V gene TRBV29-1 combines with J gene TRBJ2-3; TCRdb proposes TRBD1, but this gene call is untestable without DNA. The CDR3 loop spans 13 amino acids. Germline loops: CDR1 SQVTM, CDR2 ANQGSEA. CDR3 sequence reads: CSAGTGGVDTQYF.

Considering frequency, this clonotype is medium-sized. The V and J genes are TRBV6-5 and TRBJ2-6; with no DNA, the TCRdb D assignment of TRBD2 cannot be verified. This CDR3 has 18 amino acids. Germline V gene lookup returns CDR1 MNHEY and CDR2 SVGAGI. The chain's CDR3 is CASSYSGRGPGGANVLTF.

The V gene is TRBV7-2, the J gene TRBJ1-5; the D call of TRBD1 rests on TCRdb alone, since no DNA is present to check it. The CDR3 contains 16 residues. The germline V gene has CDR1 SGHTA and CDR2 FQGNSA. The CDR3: CASIIGLQGIYQPQHF.

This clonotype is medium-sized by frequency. CDR3 sequence: CSAKGRRGGEFSSPLHF. The chain uses TRBV20-1 and TRBJ1-6. The CDR3 has 17 amino acids. Germline lookup yields CDR1 DFQATT and CDR2 SNEGSKA (reference sequence).

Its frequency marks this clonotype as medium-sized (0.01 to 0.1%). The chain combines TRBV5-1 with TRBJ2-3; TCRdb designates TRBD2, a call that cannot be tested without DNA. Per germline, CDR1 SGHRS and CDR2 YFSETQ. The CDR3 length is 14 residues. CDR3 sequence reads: CASSSSGRTDTQYF.